Each of the 15 T cell receptor beta chains below was sequenced from the same sample in a study of identical twins. Using its own MiXCR run on the 5' RACE reads, TCRdb lists one record per CDR3 protein. The data hold just under 550,000 distinct CDR3 sequences, with roughly 15% observed a single time. The data were also submitted as part of a second study, on yellow fever vaccine responses in identical twins.

Sequencing input: CD4+ T cells sorted from blood. The source is a woman in her late teens or twenties in good health.

This clonotype has just a few counts. The chain links TRBV20-1 to TRBJ1-6; 9 bases are shared with TRBD1. This CDR3 comprises 15 residues. The germline gives CDR1 DFQATT, CDR2 SNEGSKA (reference sequence). The ends lost 6 bases at V and 8 bases at J; junction bases unmatched: 11. This CDR3 is CSATPLQGAYSPLHF. CDR3 nucleotides: TGCAGTGCAACTCCCTTACAGGGGGCATATTCACCCCTCCACTTT.

This clonotype has at least ten counts. For the CDR3, the DNA is TGTGCCAGCAGCCGACAGGGTTCCACCGGGGAGCTGTTTTTT. Encoded protein: CASSRQGSTGELFF. The rearrangement links TRBV28 to TRBJ2-2, with 7 nucleotides matching TRBD1. Trimming cost V 6 bases and J 4 bases; bases outside gene matches: 5. This CDR3 has 14 amino acids. Germline CDR1 MDHEN, CDR2 SYDVKM.

The CDR3 bases are TGTGCCAGCAGTCACCAGGGCACTAGCGGGAGAGGTGAGCAGTTCTTC. Encoded protein: CASSHQGTSGRGEQFF. The genes are TRBV27 and TRBJ2-1; 11 positions agree with TRBD2. This CDR3 is built from 16 residues. Per the germline V gene, CDR1 is MNHEY and CDR2 is SMNVEV (reference sequence). Trimming at V came to 5 bases and at J to 9 bases, leaving 12 bases not matched to a gene.

This clonotype was detected only a few times. The rearrangement joins TRBV10-3 to TRBJ1-1; D is uncertain. Trimming took off 10 bases at V and 10 bases at J, with 16 bases between the two ends. The CDR3 sequence is 11 residues long. Germline CDR1 ENHRY, CDR2 SYGVKD. The CDR3 bases are TGTGCCACCGGAGAGAGAGGGCCAGCTTTCTTT. Its translation is CATGERGPAFF.

This chain joins TRBV19 and TRBJ2-5; no firm D call. The V end was cut by 3 bases, the J end by 5 bases, with 10 bases between. The germline V gene encodes CDR1 LNHDA and CDR2 SQIVND (reference sequence). CDR3 length: 13 residues. CDR3 region: CASSMLPWETQYF. The CDR3 DNA sequence: TGTGCCAGTAGTATGCTTCCCTGGGAGACCCAGTACTTC.

This clonotype has only a few counts. The rearrangement uses TRBV4-2 and TRBJ2-2; D assignment may be TRBD1 or TRBD2 (6 bases each). V was trimmed by 4 bases and J by 0 bases, leaving 21 bases between them. The CDR3 is 19 amino acids. The germline V gene has CDR1 LGHNA and CDR2 YNFKEQ. The DNA of the CDR3 is TGTGCCAGCAGCCCCACCCCCGGGCACGGGGGCGCGAACACCGGGGAGCTGTTTTTT. Translation: CASSPTPGHGGANTGELFF.

This clonotype was observed many times. The chain links TRBV7-9 to TRBJ2-5; TRBD2 matches 10 bases. Germline V gene lookup returns CDR1 SEHNR and CDR2 FQNEAQ (reference sequence). V was clipped by 0 bases and J by 3 bases; unmatched bases: 4. This CDR3 region has 16 residues. This chain's CDR3 is CASSLAPLAGEETQYF. CDR3 coding DNA: TGTGCCAGCAGCTTAGCTCCCCTAGCGGGAGAAGAGACCCAGTACTTC.

The V call is TRBV2, the J call TRBJ2-3; D gene uncertain. Germline loops: CDR1 SNHLY, CDR2 FYNNEI. V was pared by 5 bases and J by 0 bases, with 15 bases between. This CDR3 comprises 16 residues. Here the CDR3 DNA reads TGTGCCAGCAGTACGCGACATGTTTCTAGCACAGATACGCAGTATTTT. Its protein product is CASSTRHVSSTDTQYF.

The V call is TRBV7-2, the J call TRBJ2-3; D gene ambiguous. Germline CDR1 SGHTA, CDR2 FQGNSA. The CDR3 loop spans 12 amino acids. The V and J ends lost 4 bases and 5 bases respectively, with 7 bases between them. This CDR3 reads CASSSYIDTQYF. CDR3 coding DNA: TGTGCCAGCAGCTCGTATATAGATACGCAGTATTTT.

The chain has TRBV6-1 and TRBJ1-2; the match to TRBD1 covers 9 bases. This CDR3 spans 14 amino acids. CDR1 and CDR2 from the germline V gene are MNHNS and SASEGT. V lost 4 bases, J lost 5 bases, and 5 bases stayed unmatched. CDR3 region: CASSGRTGEYGYTF. Here the CDR3 DNA reads TGTGCCAGCAGTGGCCGGACAGGGGAGTATGGCTACACCTTC.

The V gene is TRBV12-3 or TRBV12-4, the J gene TRBJ1-2; 10 positions agree with TRBD1. V lost 7 bases, J lost 8 bases, and 4 bases stayed unmatched. The CDR3 has 12 residues. In nucleotides, the CDR3 is TGTGCCAGCACGGGGACAGGGGAAGGCTACACCTTC. It encodes CASTGTGEGYTF.

This clonotype has a count of ten or more. The V and J genes are TRBV12-3 or TRBV12-4 and TRBJ1-2; D is unresolved. Trimming took off 6 bases at V and 6 bases at J, with 17 bases between the two ends. The CDR3 covers 14 residues. The CDR3 loop is CASSPANIGNGYTF. The CDR3 bases are TGTGCCAGCAGCCCAGCCAATATCGGGAATGGCTACACCTTC.

A few counts support this clonotype. The chain has TRBV7-8 and TRBJ1-2; 7 nucleotides align to TRBD1. Germline CDR1 SGHVS, CDR2 FQNEAQ. The CDR3 runs 16 residues. The V gene end was trimmed by 5 bases and the J gene end by 6 bases; junction bases not matched to a gene: 15. In nucleotides, the CDR3 is TGTGCCAGCAGCCAACGGACAGGATTGCCCTCCAATGGCTACACCTTC. Translating gives CASSQRTGLPSNGYTF.

Comments on this clonotype: One end of the junction does not line up with germline, which may come from a read error. The V call is TRBV3-1, the J call TRBJ2-7, with TRBD2 matching over 9 bases. CDR1 is LGHDT and CDR2 is YNNKEL in the germline V gene (reference sequence). This CDR3 has 18 amino acids. The CDR3 region is CATSQATTGSGSSYEQYF. CDR3 in DNA: TGTGCCACCAGCCAAGCCACTACGGGTAGCGGGAGCTCCTACGAGCAGTACTTC.

This chain joins TRBV2 and TRBJ2-1; no reliable D call. The germline gives CDR1 SNHLY, CDR2 FYNNEI. The CDR3 extends over 15 amino acids. The germline V and J ends were trimmed by 4 bases and 1 base, with 11 bases remaining between them. CDR3 nucleotide sequence: TGTGCCAGCAGTGTGCAGTCCTTATCCTACAATGAGCAGTTCTTC. Translation gives CASSVQSLSYNEQFF.